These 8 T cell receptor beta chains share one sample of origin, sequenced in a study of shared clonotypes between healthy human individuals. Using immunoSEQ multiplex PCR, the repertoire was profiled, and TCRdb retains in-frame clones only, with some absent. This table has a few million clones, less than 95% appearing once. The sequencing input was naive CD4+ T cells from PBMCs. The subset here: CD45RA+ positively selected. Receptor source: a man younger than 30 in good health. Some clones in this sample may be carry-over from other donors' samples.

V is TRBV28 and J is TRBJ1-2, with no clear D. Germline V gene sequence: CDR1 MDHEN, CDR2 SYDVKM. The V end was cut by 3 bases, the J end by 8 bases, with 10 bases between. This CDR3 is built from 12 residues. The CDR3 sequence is CASSLKGWGYTF. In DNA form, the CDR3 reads TGTGCCAGCAGTTTGAAGGGTTGGGGCTACACCTTC.

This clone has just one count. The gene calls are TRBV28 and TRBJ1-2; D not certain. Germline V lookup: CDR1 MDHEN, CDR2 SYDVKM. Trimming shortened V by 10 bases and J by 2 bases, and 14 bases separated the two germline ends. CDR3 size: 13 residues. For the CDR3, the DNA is TGTGCCATAAGCAGGACTTCCAACTATGGCTACACCTTC. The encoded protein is CAISRTSNYGYTF.

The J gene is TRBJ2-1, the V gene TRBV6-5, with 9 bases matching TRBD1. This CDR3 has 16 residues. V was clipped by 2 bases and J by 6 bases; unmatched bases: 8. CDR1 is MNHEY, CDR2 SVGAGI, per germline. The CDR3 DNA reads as TGTGCCAGCAGTTACCGGACAGGGGCTCGTTTCAATGAGCAGTTCTTC. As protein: CASSYRTGARFNEQFF.

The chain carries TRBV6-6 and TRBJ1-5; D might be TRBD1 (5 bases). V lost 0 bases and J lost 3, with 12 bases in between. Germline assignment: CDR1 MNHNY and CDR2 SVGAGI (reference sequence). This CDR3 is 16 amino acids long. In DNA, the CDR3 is TGTGCCAGCAGTTACTCCGGGACCGCCACCAATCAGCCCCAGCATTTT. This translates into CASSYSGTATNQPQHF.

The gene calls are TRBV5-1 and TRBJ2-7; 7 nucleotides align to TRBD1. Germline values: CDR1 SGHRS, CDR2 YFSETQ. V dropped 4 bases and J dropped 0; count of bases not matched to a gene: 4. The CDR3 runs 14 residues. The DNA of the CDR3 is TGCGCCAGCAGCGGACAGGCGACCTCCTACGAGCAGTACTTC. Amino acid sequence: CASSGQATSYEQYF.

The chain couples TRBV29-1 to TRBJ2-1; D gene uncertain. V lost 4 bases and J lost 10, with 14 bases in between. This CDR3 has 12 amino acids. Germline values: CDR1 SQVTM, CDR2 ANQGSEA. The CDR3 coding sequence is TGCAGCGTTGTCCCCGAAGGATACGAGCAGTTCTTC. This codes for CSVVPEGYEQFF.

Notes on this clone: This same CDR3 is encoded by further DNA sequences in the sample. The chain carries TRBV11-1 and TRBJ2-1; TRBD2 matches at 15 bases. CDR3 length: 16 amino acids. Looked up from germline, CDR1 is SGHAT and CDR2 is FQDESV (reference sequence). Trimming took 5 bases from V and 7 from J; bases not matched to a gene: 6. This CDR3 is CASSTRTSGRVNEQFF. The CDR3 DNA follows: TGTGCCAGCAGCACCCGGACTAGCGGGAGGGTTAATGAGCAGTTCTTC.

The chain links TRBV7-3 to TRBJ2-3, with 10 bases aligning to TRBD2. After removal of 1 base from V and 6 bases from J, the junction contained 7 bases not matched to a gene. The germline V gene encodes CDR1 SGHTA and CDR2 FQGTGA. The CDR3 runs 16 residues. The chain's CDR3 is CASSLSLAGVADTQYF. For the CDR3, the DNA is TGTGCCAGCAGCTTAAGCCTAGCGGGAGTTGCTGATACGCAGTATTTT.